These 18 T cell receptor beta chains originate from one sample sequenced in a study of cytomegalovirus exposure and HLA in healthy donors. Primers: 60 Vbeta forward and 13 Jbeta reverse. Only in-frame clones appear in the TCRdb table, and some are missing; sequencing was by immunoSEQ multiplex PCR. There are about 140,000 clones in the sample; 60% to 80% occur only once, and approximately 14% lies in the top ten. The sample taken for sequencing was PBMCs. The receptors stem from a woman between 40 and 55 years old in good health and CMV-seronegative.

This chain joins TRBV18 and TRBJ2-2; tentative D call: TRBD1 (6 bases). Germline lookup yields CDR1 KGHSH and CDR2 LQKENI. CDR3 length: 17 residues. Trimming removed 2 bases at V and 1 base at J, with 14 bases between. The CDR3 bases are TGTGCCAGCTCACCAAACAGGGTGTCTTTGAACACCGGGGAGCTGTTTTTT. Encoded protein: CASSPNRVSLNTGELFF.

The rearrangement uses TRBV11-3 and TRBJ1-2; D may be TRBD1 (5 bases). In germline, CDR1 is SGHNT, CDR2 YENEEA. CDR3 length: 12 residues. V was trimmed by 3 bases and J by 7 bases, leaving 9 bases between them. The CDR3 nucleotides are TGTGCCAGCAGCTTCTCCCAGGGTGGCTACACCTTC. This gives the protein CASSFSQGGYTF.

V usage is TRBV4-1 and J usage is TRBJ2-5; D possibly corresponds to TRBD1 (5 bases). Per the germline V gene, CDR1 is MGHRA and CDR2 is YSYEKL. The CDR3 length is 15 residues. With 0 bases removed from V and 1 base from J, the gap between germline ends came to 9 bases. The CDR3 nucleotides are TGCGCCAGCAGCCAAGACAGGGTTCTCCAAGAGACCCAGTACTTC. Translation: CASSQDRVLQETQYF.

Regarding this clone: The identical CDR3 is also encoded by other nucleotide sequences in the sample. J is TRBJ2-1 and V is TRBV7-3; possibly TRBD2 for D (6 bases). The CDR3 extends over 14 amino acids. V lost 5 bases, J lost 1 base, and 9 bases lay in between. Germline CDR1 SGHTA, CDR2 FQGTGA. CDR3 sequence reads: CASSPGTSYNEQFF. Here the CDR3 DNA reads TGTGCCAGCAGCCCCGGGACTTCCTACAATGAGCAGTTCTTC.

The chain joins TRBV5-5 to TRBJ1-1; D ambiguous. Germline CDR1 is SGHKS and CDR2 is YYEKEE (reference sequence). Trimming stripped 4 bases from V and 3 bases from J, with 10 bases between. The CDR3 length is 13 residues. The CDR3 DNA reads TGTGCCAGCAGCACTGGACTGGACACTGAAGCTTTCTTT. Translation: CASSTGLDTEAFF.

This CDR3 reads CASSGGWDRTNTGELFF. The CDR3 coding sequence is TGTGCCAGCAGCGGAGGCTGGGACAGGACCAACACCGGGGAGCTGTTTTTT. V usage is TRBV9 and J usage is TRBJ2-2, with 8 bases fitting TRBD1. The CDR3 contains 17 residues. CDR1 is SGDLS, CDR2 YYNGEE, per germline. V shed 3 bases, J shed 2 bases, and the junction held 9 bases outside the gene matches.

This clone turned up a few times. The chain couples TRBV6-5 to TRBJ2-3; D might be TRBD2 (6 bases). Germline V gene lookup returns CDR1 MNHEY and CDR2 SVGAGI. Between the trimmed V and J ends, which lost 5 bases and 4 bases, there was a span of 10 bases. The length of the CDR3 is 13 residues. The CDR3 bases are TGTGCCAGCAGTCGCGGGGCCCCAGATACGCAGTATTTT. Translating gives CASSRGAPDTQYF.

This clone was picked up a small number of times. The chain joins TRBV7-8 to TRBJ2-5, with D maybe TRBD2 (6 bases). The CDR3 length is 16 residues. Germline V CDR1 and CDR2: SGHVS, FQNEAQ. Deletions cut 1 base from V and 2 bases from J, with 14 bases between. For the CDR3, the DNA is TGTGCCAGCAGCTTAGGTTGGGCGGGGAGTCAAGAGACCCAGTACTTC. This encodes CASSLGWAGSQETQYF. The whole variable domain, remainder taken from reference TRBV7-8 and TRBJ2-5, is GAGVSQSPRYKVAKRGQDVALRCDPISGHVSLFWYQQALGQGPEFLTYFQNEAQLDKSGLPSDRFFAERPEGSVSTLKIQRTQQEDSAVYLCASSLGWAGSQETQYFGPGTRLLVL.

The chain joins TRBV27 to TRBJ1-2, with D tentatively TRBD1 (5 bases). Germline lookup yields CDR1 MNHEY and CDR2 SMNVEV (reference sequence). This CDR3 has 12 amino acids. Trimming shortened V by 5 bases and J by 7 bases, and 11 bases separated the two germline ends. This CDR3 reads CASSLRGGGYTF. As DNA, the CDR3 is TGTGCCAGCAGTCTGAGGGGAGGTGGCTACACCTTC.

The V call is TRBV6-5, the J call TRBJ2-5; a possible D gene is TRBD2 (6 bases). V lost 6 bases and J lost 6, with 20 bases in between. The CDR3 spans 15 residues. Germline-derived CDR1 and CDR2 are MNHEY and SVGAGI. CDR3 protein: CASSSNRLVEQTQYF. Written as DNA, the CDR3 is TGTGCCAGCAGCTCCAACCGACTAGTCGAGCAGACCCAGTACTTC.

The genes are TRBV27 and TRBJ1-5; weak D call: TRBD1 (6 bases). Trimming shortened V by 5 bases and J by 6 bases, and 20 bases separated the two germline ends. Germline V gene data show CDR1 as MNHEY and CDR2 as SMNVEV (reference sequence). The CDR3 extends over 16 amino acids. The CDR3 DNA reads as TGTGCCAGCAGTCAATACGCCACCCTAGGGGGTCAGCCCCAGCATTTT. This translates into CASSQYATLGGQPQHF.

The gene calls are TRBV10-1 and TRBJ2-7, with 8 bases identical to TRBD2. J was trimmed by 4 bases and V by 3 bases; bases with no gene match: 5. The CDR3 length is 14 residues. Germline lookup yields CDR1 WNHNN and CDR2 SYGVQD (reference sequence). The CDR3 nucleotides are TGCGCCAGCAGTGATGCGGGGGGAAATTACGAGCAGTACTTC. Translation gives CASSDAGGNYEQYF.

The J gene is TRBJ2-2, the V gene TRBV30, with D unclear. This CDR3 is built from 12 residues. Looked up from germline, CDR1 is GTSNPN and CDR2 is SVGIG (reference sequence). V lost 3 bases and J 6 bases, leaving 8 bases between the germline ends. This chain's CDR3 is CAWRHYPGELFF. CDR3 nucleotides: TGTGCCTGGAGACATTATCCCGGGGAGCTGTTTTTT.

The rearrangement joins TRBV29-1 to TRBJ1-3, with D perhaps TRBD1 (6 bases). Trimming left V 4 bases short and J 1 base short, with 14 bases between. Germline CDR1 reads SQVTM; CDR2 reads ANQGSEA. The CDR3 covers 15 residues. The chain's CDR3 is CSVVRTAKSGNTIYF. The CDR3 DNA is TGCAGCGTTGTTAGGACAGCAAAATCTGGAAACACCATATATTTT.

The rearrangement links TRBV28 to TRBJ1-1, with D unresolved. V lost 1 base, J lost 6 bases, and 9 bases lay in between. Per germline, CDR1 MDHEN and CDR2 SYDVKM. This CDR3 has 13 amino acids. The CDR3, as DNA: TGTGCCAGCAGTTTATCGTATATCCCTGAAGCTTTCTTT. Its protein product is CASSLSYIPEAFF.

Comments on this clone: Distinct nucleotide sequences in the sample also encode this CDR3. This chain links TRBV6-6 with TRBJ2-4; perhaps TRBD1 as D (6 bases). With 5 bases removed from V and 0 bases from J, the gap between germline ends came to 11 bases. The CDR3 runs to 15 residues. Germline CDR1 reads MNHNY; CDR2 reads SVGAGI (reference sequence). The CDR3 DNA sequence: TGTGCCAGCAGTCGACAGGAATTAGCCAAAAACATTCAGTACTTC. Its translation: CASSRQELAKNIQYF.

The table lists this clone with a count of one. The CDR3 DNA reads as TGTGCCAGCAGCCCGACAACCCGGGACAGGGAAAAACTGTTTTTT. Amino acids: CASSPTTRDREKLFF. The rearrangement uses TRBV7-9 and TRBJ1-4; TRBD1 aligns across 8 bases. J was trimmed by 8 bases and V by 5 bases; bases with no gene match: 10. From germline, CDR1 is SEHNR and CDR2 FQNEAQ (reference sequence). There are 15 residues in the CDR3.

V usage is TRBV7-9 and J usage is TRBJ2-2, with TRBD2 matching over 12 bases. The germline CDR1 and CDR2 sequences are SEHNR and FQNEAQ (reference sequence). The trim removed 1 base at V and 0 bases at J, leaving 6 bases unmatched. CDR3 length: 19 residues. The CDR3 nucleotides are TGTGCCAGCAGCTTAGGAGAGGGACTAGCGGGTCCGAACACCGGGGAGCTGTTTTTT. Its protein product is CASSLGEGLAGPNTGELFF.